Each of the 2 T cell receptor beta chains below was sequenced from the same sample in a study of blood T cell repertoires in COVID-19. Generated by immunoSEQ multiplex PCR, the TCRdb table keeps only in-frame clones and is missing some. The sample consists of around 52,000 clones, about 85% of them appearing once. The material sequenced was peripheral blood. These receptors originate from a woman aged 80 or older with COVID-19, enrolled during active disease.

The chain uses TRBV9 and TRBJ2-7, with 10 positions matching TRBD1. V trimming: 4 bases; J trimming: 4 bases; junction bases outside the gene matches: 5. Germline CDR1 and CDR2: SGDLS and YYNGEE. The CDR3 totals 14 residues. The CDR3 sequence: CASSPWTGGYEQYF. The CDR3 DNA reads TGTGCCAGCAGCCCATGGACAGGGGGGTACGAGCAGTACTTC.

This chain connects TRBV5-1 to TRBJ1-6, with TRBD1 matching over 7 bases. The CDR3 has 16 amino acids. The V segment lost 0 bases and the J segment 2 bases; nucleotides outside the gene matches: 2. Germline CDR1 SGHRS, CDR2 YFSETQ. CDR3 residues: CASSLGTGPYNSPLHF. CDR3 in DNA: TGCGCCAGCAGCTTGGGGACAGGACCCTATAATTCACCCCTCCACTTT.